A single sample gave rise to the 12 T cell receptor beta chains below, sequenced in a study of OX40 agonist ivuxolimab in advanced cancers. The method was immunoSEQ multiplex PCR; TCRdb's version includes in-frame clones alone and lacks a portion of them. This table holds 70,000 to 95,000 clones, over 75% found once. Sequenced here: CD4+ or CD8+ T cells sorted from blood, sampled in a trial of the OX40 agonist ivuxolimab. These receptors all stem from an adult with an advanced solid tumor such as melanoma, head and neck, liver or kidney cancer.

The gene calls are TRBV27 and TRBJ2-2, with TRBD2 identical over 12 bases. Germline V lookup: CDR1 MNHEY, CDR2 SMNVEV (reference sequence). This CDR3 is built from 16 residues. The J segment lost 0 bases and the V segment lost 6 bases, leaving 2 bases of the junction unmatched. CDR3 region: CASRTSGRPNTGELFF. The CDR3 DNA sequence: TGTGCCAGCAGGACTAGCGGGAGACCGAACACCGGGGAGCTGTTTTTT.

The chain joins TRBV28 to TRBJ1-2; perhaps TRBD1 as D (5 bases). V lost 8 bases and J 3 bases, leaving 16 bases between the germline ends. CDR3 length: 14 amino acids. In germline, CDR1 is MDHEN, CDR2 SYDVKM. The CDR3 protein is CASGGEGWYYGYTF. DNA for the CDR3: TGTGCCAGCGGAGGGGAGGGCTGGTACTATGGCTACACCTTC.

The V call is TRBV10-3, the J call TRBJ2-3; D is unclear. The CDR3 length is 15 residues. V lost 6 bases and J lost 2, with 15 bases in between. Germline CDR1 reads ENHRY; CDR2 reads SYGVKD. The CDR3 sequence is CAISRPPLTTDTQYF. CDR3 bases: TGTGCCATCAGCCGTCCCCCGCTAACCACAGATACGCAGTATTTT.

This clone was seen a single time. The CDR3 is CASSGEVGYEQYF. The CDR3 DNA follows: TGTGCCAGCAGCGGAGAGGTCGGCTACGAGCAGTACTTC. This chain links TRBV11-3 with TRBJ2-7; D gene unclear. Per germline, CDR1 SGHNT and CDR2 YENEEA. The CDR3 length is 13 residues. V was clipped by 5 bases and J by 3 bases, with 11 bases between them. The full variable domain, its missing parts supplied by reference TRBV11-3 and TRBJ2-7, is EAGVVQSPRYKIIEKKQPVAFWCNPISGHNTLYWYLQNLGQGPELLIRYENEEAVDDSQLPKDRFSAERLKGVDSTLKIQPAELGDSAVYLCASSGEVGYEQYFGPGTRLTVT.

The V gene is TRBV5-6, the J gene TRBJ2-4; 11 bases fit TRBD1. With 4 bases clipped from V and 6 bases from J, the junction kept 9 bases outside the gene matches. The CDR3 extends over 16 amino acids. CDR1 is SGHDT and CDR2 is YYEEEE in the germline V gene. The CDR3 nucleotides read TGTGCCAGCAGCAGAGGAGCCGGGACAGGGGGAAACATTCAGTACTTC. Its translation: CASSRGAGTGGNIQYF.

This clone is a singleton in its sample. This chain connects TRBV5-6 to TRBJ2-7; perhaps TRBD2 as D (6 bases). Germline assignment: CDR1 SGHDT and CDR2 YYEEEE. Trimming stripped 3 bases from V and 0 bases from J, with 10 bases between. This CDR3 has 14 amino acids. CDR3 sequence: CASSYGRTSYEQYF. The DNA for the CDR3 is TGTGCCAGCAGCTACGGGAGAACCTCCTACGAGCAGTACTTC.

The rearrangement joins TRBV5-4 to TRBJ1-2; weak D call: TRBD1 (5 bases). There are 14 residues in the CDR3. Trimming shortened V by 4 bases and J by 4 bases, and 14 bases separated the two germline ends. CDR1 SGHNT and CDR2 YYREEE come from the germline V gene (reference sequence). CDR3 protein: CASSRGGLGYGYTF. The CDR3 bases are TGTGCCAGCAGCCGGGGGGGACTCGGCTATGGCTACACCTTC.

Here the CDR3 reads CASSFGTSGTGEQFF. In DNA form, the CDR3 reads TGCGCCAGCAGCTTTGGGACTAGCGGGACGGGAGAGCAGTTCTTC. V gene TRBV5-1 combines with J gene TRBJ2-1; 13 bases agree with TRBD2. CDR3 length equals 15 residues. The V and J ends lost 2 bases and 10 bases, in that order; junction bases with no gene match: 6. Germline assignment: CDR1 SGHRS and CDR2 YFSETQ.

The chain joins TRBV5-4 to TRBJ2-3; 11 bases map to TRBD2. The ends lost 2 bases at V and 0 bases at J; junction bases unmatched: 5. The CDR3 runs to 17 residues. Germline V gene sequence: CDR1 SGHNT, CDR2 YYREEE (reference sequence). CDR3 DNA: TGTGCCAGCAGCTTATCGACTAGCGGGGCTAGCACAGATACGCAGTATTTT. It codes for CASSLSTSGASTDTQYF.

The chain combines TRBV5-1 with TRBJ1-6; weak D call: TRBD1 (5 bases). This CDR3 comprises 13 residues. Germline V gene data show CDR1 as SGHRS and CDR2 as YFSETQ. The V end lost 3 bases, the J end lost 7 bases, and 8 bases lay between the germline ends. In DNA, the CDR3 is TGCGCCAGCAGCTCGACAGCCAATTCACCCCTCCACTTT. Protein: CASSSTANSPLHF.

The rearrangement joins TRBV9 to TRBJ1-1; D uncertain. Germline loops: CDR1 SGDLS, CDR2 YYNGEE. Trimming stripped 0 bases from V and 0 bases from J, with 3 bases between. This CDR3 is 13 amino acids long. The CDR3 nucleotides are TGTGCCAGCAGCGTAGCTCTGAACACTGAAGCTTTCTTT. Translation gives CASSVALNTEAFF.

This chain joins TRBV6-1 and TRBJ2-1; D ambiguous. CDR1 is MNHNS, CDR2 SASEGT, per germline. This CDR3 is built from 11 residues. V dropped 5 bases and J dropped 7 bases, with 6 bases sitting between them. The CDR3 is CASSRTNEQFF. The CDR3 coding sequence is TGTGCCAGCAGTCGAACGAATGAGCAGTTCTTC.